Following are 25 T cell receptor beta chains from one sample sequenced in a study of neurological immune-mediated disorders. Each CDR3 protein gets one entry after TCRdb re-called the 5' RACE reads with MiXCR. The sample includes some 120,000 distinct CDR3 sequences, 3% to 3.5% of them seen just once. Sequencing was carried out using PBMCs. The origin of the receptors is a woman younger than 45 with multiple sclerosis.

This clonotype was detected many times. The J gene is TRBJ2-7, the V gene TRBV29-1; 7 nucleotides agree with TRBD1. The V gene's germline CDR1 is SQVTM and CDR2 ANQGSEA. The CDR3 consists of 15 residues. The trim removed 4 bases at V and 4 bases at J, leaving 13 bases unmatched. The chain's CDR3 is CSVVSSRTGPYEQYF. The CDR3 region has the DNA TGCAGCGTTGTTAGTAGTAGGACAGGCCCATACGAGCAGTACTTC.

This clonotype was picked up many times. This chain links TRBV20-1 with TRBJ2-1; 8 nucleotides align to TRBD2. CDR1 DFQATT and CDR2 SNEGSKA come from the germline V gene (reference sequence). The CDR3 runs 15 residues. V dropped 2 bases and J dropped 1; count of bases not matched to a gene: 4. The CDR3 DNA reads TGCAGTGCTAGATTCGGGGGGGATTCCTACAATGAGCAGTTCTTC. It translates to CSARFGGDSYNEQFF.

This clonotype was seen at least ten times. This chain connects TRBV18 to TRBJ1-6; D is possibly TRBD1 (5 bases). This CDR3 spans 14 amino acids. V lost 0 bases and J 7 bases, leaving 7 bases between the germline ends. Germline V gene lookup returns CDR1 KGHSH and CDR2 LQKENI. The CDR3 reads CASSPPGANSPLHF. The CDR3 DNA is TGTGCCAGCTCACCACCAGGGGCCAATTCACCCCTCCACTTT.

In this sample, this clonotype turned up many times. The chain combines TRBV10-3 with TRBJ2-3, with 7 bases that match TRBD2. With 5 bases clipped from V and 1 base from J, the junction kept 6 bases outside the gene matches. Per the germline V gene, CDR1 is ENHRY and CDR2 is SYGVKD. This CDR3 contains 15 residues. CDR3 DNA: TGTGCCATCAGTTGGGCTGCGGGGGGCACAGATACGCAGTATTTT. This encodes CAISWAAGGTDTQYF.

The chain is built from TRBV20-1 and TRBJ2-7; possibly TRBD1 for D (6 bases). The CDR3 is made up of 15 amino acids. Germline CDR1 reads DFQATT; CDR2 reads SNEGSKA (reference sequence). Trimming left V 3 bases short and J 0 bases short, with 15 bases between. CDR3: CSARGPTGISYEQYF. The CDR3 nucleotides are TGCAGTGCTAGGGGGCCCACAGGGATCTCCTACGAGCAGTACTTC.

There are many counts of this clonotype. This chain uses TRBV20-1 with TRBJ2-1; 8 nucleotides line up with TRBD1. This CDR3 is 15 amino acids long. The V gene end was trimmed by 3 bases and the J gene end by 4 bases; junction bases not matched to a gene: 8. The V gene's germline CDR1 is DFQATT and CDR2 SNEGSKA (reference sequence). CDR3 region: CSARSDRGSYNEQFF. In nucleotides, the CDR3 is TGCAGTGCTAGGTCCGACAGGGGTTCTTACAATGAGCAGTTCTTC.

This clonotype was counted at least ten times. The V and J genes are TRBV5-1 and TRBJ2-3, with no clear D. Trimming removed 0 bases at V and 6 bases at J, with 11 bases between. CDR1 SGHRS and CDR2 YFSETQ come from the germline V gene. There are 14 residues in the CDR3. CDR3 loop: CASSLESAWDTQYF. Here the CDR3 DNA reads TGCGCCAGCAGCTTGGAATCGGCATGGGATACGCAGTATTTT. Drawing the rest from reference TRBV5-1 and TRBJ2-3, the complete variable domain is KAGVTQTPRYLIKTRGQQVTLSCSPISGHRSVSWYQQTPGQGLQFLFEYFSETQRNKGNFPGRFSGRQFSNSRSEMNVSTLELGDSALYLCASSLESAWDTQYFGPGTRLTVL.

This clonotype was picked up many times. The J gene is TRBJ1-6, the V gene TRBV12-3 or TRBV12-4; D remains unclear. The CDR3 sequence is 12 residues long. Trimming left V 3 bases short and J 9 bases short, with 6 bases between. DNA of the CDR3: TGTGCCAGCAGTTTCCGGGGTTCACCCCTCCACTTT. It codes for CASSFRGSPLHF.

This clonotype occurred many times. The chain couples TRBV10-3 to TRBJ2-7; D may match TRBD1 or TRBD2 (5 bases each). The CDR3 loop spans 15 amino acids. Per germline, CDR1 ENHRY and CDR2 SYGVKD. The ends were cut back, 0 bases at V and 4 bases at J, with 13 bases in the middle. CDR3 sequence (DNA): TGTGCCATCAGTGAGTCGCAGGGTGGGGGATACGAGCAGTACTTC. Protein: CAISESQGGGYEQYF.

This clonotype was observed at least ten times. The J gene is TRBJ1-1, the V gene TRBV7-6; TRBD1 might be the D (5 bases). The V gene lost 1 base and the J gene lost 3 bases, with 6 bases spanning the gap. The CDR3 spans 13 residues. In germline, CDR1 is SGHVS, CDR2 FNYEAQ. The CDR3 is CASSLGQYTEAFF. Here the CDR3 DNA reads TGTGCCAGCAGCTTAGGACAGTACACTGAAGCTTTCTTT.

This clonotype appeared many times. The chain has TRBV7-9 and TRBJ1-1; 8 bases align to TRBD1. This CDR3 region has 14 residues. Trimming removed 5 bases from V and 0 bases from J; junction bases left unmatched: 2. Germline values: CDR1 SEHNR, CDR2 FQNEAQ (reference sequence). In nucleotides, the CDR3 is TGTGCCAGCAGCCTGGACAGGGTGAACACTGAAGCTTTCTTT. This gives the protein CASSLDRVNTEAFF.

This clonotype was seen ten or more times. The V gene is TRBV6-6, the J gene TRBJ1-3; 8 bases line up with TRBD1. The germline CDR1 and CDR2 sequences are MNHNY and SVGAGI (reference sequence). This CDR3 region has 16 residues. V was clipped by 6 bases and J by 1 base; unmatched bases: 8. The CDR3 protein is CASSRDRGDSGNTIYF. CDR3 coding DNA: TGTGCCAGCAGCCGCGACAGGGGTGATTCTGGAAACACCATATATTTT.

There are many counts of this clonotype. The gene calls are TRBV7-2 and TRBJ2-2; no clear D gene. The ends were cut back, 6 bases at V and 3 bases at J, with 5 bases in the middle. The length of the CDR3 is 12 residues. Looked up from germline, CDR1 is SGHTA and CDR2 is FQGNSA. The CDR3 region is CASSYDTGELFF. The DNA for the CDR3 is TGTGCCAGCAGTTATGACACCGGGGAGCTGTTTTTT.

This clonotype has at least ten counts. The rearrangement joins TRBV14 to TRBJ2-2; TRBD1 agrees at 7 bases. V was pared by 4 bases and J by 3 bases, with 8 bases of the junction left unmatched. Germline CDR1 is SGHDN and CDR2 is FVKESK. The CDR3 has 16 amino acids. The chain's CDR3 is CASSPPAGGHTGELFF. CDR3 bases: TGTGCCAGCAGCCCCCCGGCAGGGGGACACACCGGGGAGCTGTTTTTT.

About this clonotype itself: Since a much larger clone is just one base distant, this may be a read error. The chain has TRBV12-3 or TRBV12-4 and TRBJ2-4; the D is unclear. V dropped 5 bases and J dropped 5 bases, with 10 bases sitting between them. This CDR3 has 13 amino acids. The CDR3 DNA sequence: TGTGCCAGCAGTCCCAACTCCCAAAACATTCAGTACTTC. This gives the protein CASSPNSQNIQYF.

In its sample, this clonotype was seen many times. This CDR3 is CASSFLVGGEAFF. CDR3 coding DNA: TGTGCCAGCAGCTTTTTGGTCGGGGGTGAAGCTTTCTTT. The genes are TRBV7-8 and TRBJ1-1; TRBD1 might be the D (5 bases). From germline, CDR1 is SGHVS and CDR2 FQNEAQ. Trimming stripped 3 bases from V and 7 bases from J, with 12 bases between. The CDR3 has 13 residues.

This clonotype was observed many times. The CDR3 protein is CASSRVGGPFYEQYF. The CDR3 DNA reads TGTGCCAGCAGTCGGGTGGGGGGGCCGTTCTACGAGCAGTACTTC. This chain links TRBV11-2 with TRBJ2-7; D may be TRBD2 (7 bases). The germline V gene has CDR1 SGHAT and CDR2 FQNNGV. This CDR3 region has 15 residues. Trimming cost V 6 bases and J 3 bases, with 18 bases left between them.

The chain links TRBV5-6 to TRBJ2-5; D call uncertain. Trimming took 4 bases from V and 0 from J, leaving 16 bases between them. The CDR3 is 16 residues long. Germline CDR1 and CDR2: SGHDT and YYEEEE. In DNA form, the CDR3 reads TGTGCCAGCAGCCGAGACCATATGGGGTACCAAGAGACCCAGTACTTC. Translating gives CASSRDHMGYQETQYF.

This clonotype was seen ten or more times. This chain connects TRBV7-9 to TRBJ1-6, with 7 bases aligning to TRBD1. This CDR3 has 15 amino acids. Germline assignment: CDR1 SEHNR and CDR2 FQNEAQ (reference sequence). V was pared by 5 bases and J by 9 bases, with 10 bases of the junction left unmatched. Written as DNA, the CDR3 is TGTGCCAGCAGCCCACAACAGGGGTCGGGTTCACCCCTCCACTTT. Protein: CASSPQQGSGSPLHF.

The sample holds many counts of this clonotype. J is TRBJ2-5 and V is TRBV10-3, with a weak D call TRBD2 (5 bases). Germline CDR1 ENHRY, CDR2 SYGVKD. This CDR3 is 12 amino acids long. Trimming shortened V by 6 bases and J by 2 bases, and 7 bases separated the two germline ends. CDR3 DNA: TGTGCCATCAGCACGGGACAAGAGACCCAGTACTTC. This gives the protein CAISTGQETQYF.

This clonotype was picked up many times. The chain is built from TRBV7-2 and TRBJ1-1; D is ambiguous. Germline-derived CDR1 and CDR2 are SGHTA and FQGNSA. The CDR3 has 12 amino acids. Trimming stripped 1 base from V and 11 bases from J, with 11 bases between. The CDR3: CASSLVGPEAFF. CDR3 DNA: TGTGCCAGCAGCTTAGTAGGCCCCGAGGCTTTCTTT.

This clonotype was seen ten or more times. The chain recombines TRBV6-5 with TRBJ2-3; D remains ambiguous. The CDR3 length is 14 residues. The germline V gene has CDR1 MNHEY and CDR2 SVGAGI. Between the trimmed V and J ends, which lost 6 bases and 4 bases, there was a span of 14 bases. In DNA form, the CDR3 reads TGTGCCAGCAGCCGTAGAACCTCTGCAGATACGCAGTATTTT. Protein: CASSRRTSADTQYF.

This clonotype was observed at least ten times. The chain has TRBV12-3 or TRBV12-4 and TRBJ2-1, with 11 nucleotides matching TRBD2. The V gene end was trimmed by 8 bases and the J gene end by 4 bases; junction bases not matched to a gene: 13. There are 17 residues in the CDR3. For the CDR3, the DNA is TGTGCCAGCGGAGTCTTTACCGGGACTAGCGGATACAATGAGCAGTTCTTC. Its translation is CASGVFTGTSGYNEQFF.

This clonotype was counted ten times or more. The V gene is TRBV5-1, the J gene TRBJ2-1; a weak D match, TRBD2 (6 bases). The CDR3 is 16 amino acids. From germline, CDR1 is SGHRS and CDR2 YFSETQ. Trimming left V 0 bases short and J 4 bases short, with 14 bases between. The CDR3 sequence is CASSLGLGGLYNEQFF. The CDR3 nucleotides read TGCGCCAGCAGCTTGGGACTTGGCGGACTATACAATGAGCAGTTCTTC.

Many counts were recorded for this clonotype. The chain uses TRBV30 and TRBJ2-7, with a possible D match to TRBD2 (6 bases). CDR3 length: 12 amino acids. The V end lost 3 bases, the J end lost 2 bases, and 8 bases lay between the germline ends. Germline CDR1 GTSNPN, CDR2 SVGIG (reference sequence). CDR3 in DNA: TGTGCCTGGAGCGGGGGAACCTACGAGCAGTACTTC. Protein product: CAWSGGTYEQYF.